These 32 T cell receptor beta chains originate from one sample sequenced in a study of blood T cells in healthy people across ages. Sample-barcoded 5' priming and a J-beta primer mix drove a second PCR of 7 to 11 cycles. TCRdb fed the 5' RACE reads into MiXCR, producing one record per CDR3 protein. The profile shows approximately 600,000 distinct CDR3 sequences, under 65% of them singletons. Sequenced sample: blood. These receptors were obtained from a man aged 60 to 69 in good health.

There are a few counts of this clonotype. The chain employs TRBV4-1 and TRBJ2-7; 7 positions match TRBD1. With the DNA end fitting TRBJ2-5 better, the J assignment may be wrong. In germline, CDR1 is MGHRA, CDR2 YSYEKL. The CDR3 contains 15 residues. The CDR3 spells CASSQDRTGEGTQYF. For the CDR3, the DNA is TGCGCCAGCAGCCAAGATAGGACAGGAGAAGGGACCCAGTACTTC.

Only a few counts were recorded for this clonotype. The chain uses TRBV7-9 and TRBJ1-6, with a possible D match to TRBD1 (5 bases). CDR1 is SEHNR and CDR2 is FQNEAQ in the germline V gene (reference sequence). The germline V and J ends were trimmed by 1 base and 10 bases, with 11 bases remaining between them. CDR3 length: 14 residues. For the CDR3, the DNA is TGTGCCAGCAGCTTAGGTTCAGGGTTATCACCCCTCCACTTT. Protein product: CASSLGSGLSPLHF.

The chain employs TRBV5-1 and TRBJ2-1; D could derive from TRBD1 or TRBD2 (5 bases each). The CDR3 has 15 amino acids. The germline CDR1 and CDR2 sequences are SGHRS and YFSETQ. V was trimmed by 1 base and J by 5 bases, leaving 13 bases between them. The CDR3: CASSLTGRLDNEQFF. CDR3 DNA: TGCGCCAGCAGCTTGACGGGGCGGTTAGACAATGAGCAGTTCTTC. Filled out from reference TRBV5-1 and TRBJ2-1, the complete variable domain reads KAGVTQTPRYLIKTRGQQVTLSCSPISGHRSVSWYQQTPGQGLQFLFEYFSETQRNKGNFPGRFSGRQFSNSRSEMNVSTLELGDSALYLCASSLTGRLDNEQFFGPGTRLTVL.

This clonotype was seen a handful of times. The V and J genes are TRBV2 and TRBJ2-5, with D possibly being TRBD2 (5 bases). V shed 5 bases and J shed 0 bases, with 13 bases lying between them. CDR3 length equals 15 residues. The germline V gene has CDR1 SNHLY and CDR2 FYNNEI. CDR3 protein: CASSPEGYYQETQYF. The CDR3 nucleotides are TGTGCCAGCAGTCCCGAGGGATATTACCAAGAGACCCAGTACTTC.

This chain links TRBV7-2 with TRBJ1-4; 7 nucleotides agree with TRBD1. Germline V lookup: CDR1 SGHTA, CDR2 FQGNSA. CDR3 length: 15 amino acids. V lost 2 bases and J lost 3; bases outside the gene matches: 3. The CDR3 sequence: CASSLTGQSNEKLFF. CDR3 nucleotide sequence: TGTGCCAGCAGCTTAACGGGACAGTCTAATGAAAAACTGTTTTTT. The variable domain in full, completed from reference TRBV7-2 and TRBJ1-4, reads GAGVSQSPSNKVTEKGKDVELRCDPISGHTALYWYRQSLGQGLEFLIYFQGNSAPDKSGLPSDRFSAERTGGSVSTLTIQRTQQEDSAVYLCASSLTGQSNEKLFFGSGTQLSVL.

The chain carries TRBV7-2 and TRBJ1-2, with D unclear. The CDR3 spans 14 residues. CDR1 and CDR2 from the germline V gene are SGHTA and FQGNSA. Between the trimmed V and J ends, which lost 5 bases and 4 bases, there was a span of 14 bases. The CDR3, as DNA: TGTGCCAGCAGCCGAGAGAGTACAATCTATGGCTACACCTTC. Translated, it gives CASSRESTIYGYTF.

The chain is built from TRBV29-1 and TRBJ1-3; D call uncertain. The V end was cut by 7 bases, the J end by 2 bases, with 6 bases between. The germline V gene encodes CDR1 SQVTM and CDR2 ANQGSEA. This CDR3 has 11 amino acids. The chain's CDR3 is CSADTGNTIYF. As DNA, the CDR3 is TGCAGCGCTGACACTGGAAACACCATATATTTT.

The genes are TRBV6-6 and TRBJ2-3, with D perhaps TRBD1 or TRBD2 (6 bases each). Per the germline V gene, CDR1 is MNHNY and CDR2 is SVGAGI (reference sequence). V shed 0 bases and J shed 4 bases, with 11 bases lying between them. The CDR3 has 15 residues. CDR3 DNA sequence: TGTGCCAGCAGTTACTCCAGGAGGGGGGCAGATACGCAGTATTTT. Protein sequence: CASSYSRRGADTQYF.

This CDR3 reads CSARDPRLAGGLNEQFF. The CDR3 bases are TGCAGTGCTAGAGACCCCCGTCTAGCGGGGGGCCTCAATGAGCAGTTCTTC. The rearrangement joins TRBV20-1 to TRBJ2-1; 11 bases are a match to TRBD2. CDR3 length: 17 amino acids. J lost 6 bases, V lost 0 bases, and 10 bases had no gene match. In germline, CDR1 is DFQATT, CDR2 SNEGSKA (reference sequence).

This clonotype was detected a few times. The chain joins TRBV5-1 to TRBJ1-2; perhaps TRBD1 as D (5 bases). Germline CDR1 reads SGHRS; CDR2 reads YFSETQ. This CDR3 region has 14 residues. Trimming shortened V by 4 bases and J by 8 bases, and 18 bases separated the two germline ends. CDR3: CASSPPAPGQGYTF. The CDR3 DNA reads as TGCGCCAGCAGCCCGCCAGCCCCGGGGCAAGGCTACACCTTC.

The chain combines TRBV28 with TRBJ1-2; 7 nucleotides agree with TRBD1. The CDR3 has 14 amino acids. J gave up 8 bases and V 4 bases, and 10 bases lay outside the gene matches. Germline CDR1 MDHEN, CDR2 SYDVKM. The DNA for the CDR3 is TGTGCCAGCAGTTCACCCGACAGGGTAGGCGGCTACACCTTC. The encoded protein is CASSSPDRVGGYTF.

The chain couples TRBV25-1 to TRBJ1-1; TRBD1 is a possible D gene (6 bases). The CDR3 spans 12 residues. Trimming took 7 bases from V and 5 from J, leaving 11 bases between them. The germline V gene encodes CDR1 MGHDK and CDR2 SYGVNS. This CDR3 is CASTGTSTEAFF. CDR3 DNA: TGTGCCAGCACAGGGACAAGTACTGAAGCTTTCTTT. Full variable domain (rest looked up from reference TRBV25-1 and TRBJ1-1): EADIYQTPRYLVIGTGKKITLECSQTMGHDKMYWYQQDPGMELHLIHYSYGVNSTEKGDLSSESTVSRIRTEHFPLTLESARPSHTSQYLCASTGTSTEAFFGQGTRLTVV.

The chain combines TRBV10-2 with TRBJ2-1, with 8 positions matching TRBD1. Germline V gives CDR1 WSHSY, CDR2 SAAADI. V dropped 6 bases and J dropped 3; count of bases not matched to a gene: 4. The CDR3 contains 14 residues. The CDR3 region has the DNA TGCGCCAGCAGAAGGACAGGGATCTACAATGAGCAGTTCTTC. The encoded protein is CASRRTGIYNEQFF.

This sequence joins TRBV6-1 and TRBJ2-7; TRBD2 matches at 11 bases. J was trimmed by 4 bases and V by 4 bases; bases with no gene match: 9. Germline CDR1 is MNHNS and CDR2 is SASEGT. The CDR3 consists of 16 residues. The CDR3 nucleotides read TGTGCCAGCAGTGCCCGACTAGCGGGGATACCGTACGAGCAGTACTTC. Translation gives CASSARLAGIPYEQYF.

This clonotype was picked up a small number of times. The chain joins TRBV20-1 to TRBJ2-7; no clear D gene. With 4 bases removed from V and 4 bases from J, the gap between germline ends came to 11 bases. The CDR3 has 12 residues. Germline CDR1 is DFQATT and CDR2 is SNEGSKA (reference sequence). CDR3 in amino acids: CSATEASYEQYF. Written as DNA, the CDR3 is TGCAGTGCTACAGAGGCTTCGTACGAGCAGTACTTC.

This chain links TRBV29-1 with TRBJ2-7; D unclear. V gave up 7 bases and J gave up 0 bases, with 10 bases separating them. Germline loops: CDR1 SQVTM, CDR2 ANQGSEA. This CDR3 is built from 12 residues. CDR3 in amino acids: CSAGRSSYEQYF. CDR3 bases: TGCAGCGCCGGACGGAGCTCCTACGAGCAGTACTTC.

The chain uses TRBV19 and TRBJ1-1; D call uncertain. CDR1 and CDR2 from the germline V gene are LNHDA and SQIVND (reference sequence). Trimming shortened V by 6 bases and J by 2 bases, and 10 bases separated the two germline ends. The CDR3 extends over 13 amino acids. This CDR3 reads CASSHGSNTEAFF. The CDR3, as DNA: TGTGCCAGTAGCCATGGGTCCAACACTGAAGCTTTCTTT. Looking up the rest from reference TRBV19 and TRBJ1-1 gives the full variable domain: DGGITQSPKYLFRKEGQNVTLSCEQNLNHDAMYWYRQDPGQGLRLIYYSQIVNDFQKGDIAEGYSVSREKKESFPLTVTSAQKNPTAFYLCASSHGSNTEAFFGQGTRLTVV.

This clonotype occurred once. Because it lacks the conserved phenylalanine or tryptophan at the end, this CDR3 is likely a read error. The chain is built from TRBV11-2 and TRBJ2-1; 10 nucleotides align to TRBD1. With V trimmed by 6 bases and J by 4 bases, 12 bases remained unmatched. In germline, CDR1 is SGHAT, CDR2 FQNNGV. CDR3 length equals 17 residues. The CDR3 loop is CASSRTGGIHRYNEQFL. As DNA, the CDR3 is TGTGCCAGCAGTCGGACAGGGGGAATTCATCGGTACAATGAGCAGTTCTTA.

The chain couples TRBV4-2 to TRBJ2-5; D is uncertain. Germline assignment: CDR1 LGHNA and CDR2 YNFKEQ. The CDR3 runs 17 residues. Trimming left V 0 bases short and J 5 bases short, with 19 bases between. CDR3 in amino acids: CASSQDQGRSRHETQYF. The CDR3, as DNA: TGTGCCAGCAGCCAAGATCAAGGCCGCAGCCGGCATGAGACCCAGTACTTC.

The chain carries TRBV20-1 and TRBJ1-4; D gene uncertain. Germline V CDR1 and CDR2: DFQATT, SNEGSKA (reference sequence). Trimming took off 4 bases at V and 3 bases at J, with 6 bases between the two ends. The CDR3 covers 12 residues. CDR3: CSAKTPNEKLFF. DNA of the CDR3: TGCAGTGCTAAGACCCCTAATGAAAAACTGTTTTTT.

V and J are TRBV5-1 and TRBJ2-5, with D unclear. V was trimmed by 9 bases and J by 2 bases, leaving 8 bases between them. The CDR3 contains 11 residues. Germline V gene sequence: CDR1 SGHRS, CDR2 YFSETQ. The CDR3 is CATTEQETQYF. CDR3 in DNA: TGCGCCACCACGGAACAAGAGACCCAGTACTTC.

V and J are TRBV4-1 and TRBJ1-1; 8 bases match TRBD1. The V and J ends lost 4 bases and 3 bases, in that order; junction bases with no gene match: 4. The CDR3 has 14 amino acids. The germline CDR1 and CDR2 sequences are MGHRA and YSYEKL. CDR3 DNA: TGCGCCAGCAGCCTGACAGGGGTGGACACTGAAGCTTTCTTT. Translating gives CASSLTGVDTEAFF.

J is TRBJ2-5 and V is TRBV20-1; 7 bases are shared with TRBD1. CDR1 is DFQATT, CDR2 SNEGSKA, per germline (reference sequence). V trimming: 0 bases; J trimming: 1 base; junction bases outside the gene matches: 14. CDR3 length: 18 amino acids. Written as DNA, the CDR3 is TGCAGTGCTAGAGATCTGCTCCGGGCGAGGACAGGCCAAGAGACCCAGTACTTC. It yields the protein CSARDLLRARTGQETQYF.

The V call is TRBV6-2 or TRBV6-3, the J call TRBJ2-7; D unresolved. Per the germline V gene, CDR1 is MNHEY and CDR2 is SVGEGT. The CDR3 length is 15 residues. Trimming left V 5 bases short and J 3 bases short, with 17 bases between. CDR3 bases: TGTGCCAGCAGTCCCATAGTAGGGCGTATCTACGAGCAGTACTTC. It translates to CASSPIVGRIYEQYF.

The rearrangement uses TRBV10-2 and TRBJ2-2; 9 nucleotides match TRBD2. Looked up from germline, CDR1 is WSHSY and CDR2 is SAAADI. There are 16 residues in the CDR3. The V segment lost 0 bases and the J segment 7 bases; nucleotides outside the gene matches: 6. The chain's CDR3 is CASSESSGGTRGELFF. Written as DNA, the CDR3 is TGCGCCAGCAGTGAGTCAAGCGGGGGGACCCGCGGGGAGCTGTTTTTT.

The chain combines TRBV28 with TRBJ1-2; a possible D gene is TRBD1 (6 bases). CDR1 MDHEN and CDR2 SYDVKM come from the germline V gene. Trimming stripped 4 bases from V and 3 bases from J, with 18 bases between. The CDR3 covers 16 residues. The CDR3 reads CASSSPWGRADYGYTF. The DNA for the CDR3 is TGTGCCAGCAGTTCCCCGTGGGGGCGGGCGGACTATGGCTACACCTTC.

The rearrangement joins TRBV20-1 to TRBJ2-2; 9 nucleotides align to TRBD1. The length of the CDR3 is 14 residues. Trimming cost V 8 bases and J 2 bases; bases outside gene matches: 6. Germline V gene sequence: CDR1 DFQATT, CDR2 SNEGSKA (reference sequence). The DNA for the CDR3 is TGCAGTATGGACAGGGGCCTTAACACCGGGGAGCTGTTTTTT. Residues: CSMDRGLNTGELFF.

The J gene is TRBJ2-7, the V gene TRBV6-2 or TRBV6-3; D not certain. The CDR3 is made up of 14 amino acids. With 7 bases removed from V and 0 bases from J, the gap between germline ends came to 13 bases. Germline CDR1 and CDR2: MNHEY and SVGEGT. The CDR3 is CASTLGWSSYEQYF. The CDR3, as DNA: TGTGCCAGCACCCTTGGATGGAGCTCCTACGAGCAGTACTTC.

The CDR3 DNA follows: TGTGCCAGCAGCCTACCCGGGACTGGGGCGTACGAGCAGTACTTC. This translates into CASSLPGTGAYEQYF. The chain couples TRBV28 to TRBJ2-7, with D possibly matching TRBD2 (6 bases). The length of the CDR3 is 15 residues. V was shortened by 6 bases and J by 4 bases, with 19 bases between the two germline ends. CDR1 MDHEN and CDR2 SYDVKM come from the germline V gene.

The chain joins TRBV28 to TRBJ2-7; D is undetermined. This CDR3 has 17 residues. Trimming cost V 5 bases and J 5 bases, with 25 bases left between them. CDR1 and CDR2 from the germline V gene are MDHEN and SYDVKM. The CDR3 DNA sequence: TGTGCCAGCAGTCCCACCCCCGAGTCGTGGGTGGTGGACGAGCAGTACTTC. Amino acid sequence: CASSPTPESWVVDEQYF.

This clonotype was counted between two and nine times. This chain joins TRBV20-1 and TRBJ2-4; D unclear. V was clipped by 0 bases and J by 0 bases, with 9 bases between them. This CDR3 comprises 15 residues. In germline, CDR1 is DFQATT, CDR2 SNEGSKA (reference sequence). CDR3 DNA: TGCAGTGCTAGAGATGCACAGTTAGCCAAAAACATTCAGTACTTC. This gives the protein CSARDAQLAKNIQYF.

This chain connects TRBV4-2 to TRBJ2-1; 7 bases are shared with TRBD2. Germline CDR1 reads LGHNA; CDR2 reads YNFKEQ. CDR3 length: 18 amino acids. V dropped 3 bases and J dropped 2; count of bases not matched to a gene: 13. In DNA, the CDR3 is TGTGCCAGCAGCCATGCTGCGTCGACTAGCCGGGCCTACAATGAGCAGTTCTTC. The encoded protein is CASSHAASTSRAYNEQFF.